Presented here are 17 T cell receptor beta chains from one specimen sequenced in a study of blood T cell repertoires in COVID-19. TCRdb's table, derived via immunoSEQ multiplex PCR, lists solely in-frame clones and lacks some. The sample shows 85,000 to 120,000 clones, 75% to 95% of them seen only once. The specimen sequenced was peripheral blood. The receptor set was obtained from a man aged 18 to 30 with acute or convalescent COVID-19.

With regard to this clone: A junction end diverges from the germline sequence, so it may reflect a read error. This sequence joins TRBV18 and TRBJ2-7, with a weak D call TRBD2 (5 bases). The CDR3 has 14 amino acids. Per germline, CDR1 KGHSH and CDR2 LQKENI. CDR3 loop: CASSPRASSHEQYF. In DNA form, the CDR3 reads TGTGCCAGCTCACCACGTGCTAGCTCCCACGAGCAGTACTTC.

The chain links TRBV19 to TRBJ1-2, with D possibly TRBD1 on 5 matching bases. Trimming stripped 7 bases from V and 4 bases from J, with 10 bases between. CDR1 LNHDA and CDR2 SQIVND come from the germline V gene (reference sequence). This CDR3 region has 12 residues. Here the CDR3 reads CASKATVYGYTF. In DNA, the CDR3 is TGTGCCAGTAAGGCGACAGTCTATGGCTACACCTTC.

The J gene is TRBJ2-5, the V gene TRBV7-2; TRBD2 aligns across 10 bases. The CDR3 covers 18 residues. CDR1 is SGHTA, CDR2 FQGNSA, per germline. J was trimmed by 4 bases and V by 1 base; bases with no gene match: 12. This CDR3 is CASSLGALAGDWGETQYF. The CDR3 DNA is TGTGCCAGCAGCTTAGGAGCTCTAGCGGGAGATTGGGGAGAGACCCAGTACTTC.

The chain couples TRBV27 to TRBJ1-1; D call uncertain. This CDR3 contains 15 residues. Trimming stripped 2 bases from V and 1 base from J, with 11 bases between. Germline CDR1 reads MNHEY; CDR2 reads SMNVEV (reference sequence). CDR3: CASSLVSRANTEAFF. Written as DNA, the CDR3 is TGTGCCAGCAGTTTAGTCTCGAGGGCGAACACTGAAGCTTTCTTT.

This rearrangement joins TRBV27 to TRBJ2-2; 9 nucleotides align to TRBD1. The V and J ends lost 1 base and 1 base, in that order; junction bases with no gene match: 4. The CDR3 has 17 residues. The germline V gene encodes CDR1 MNHEY and CDR2 SMNVEV (reference sequence). The CDR3 reads CASSLWTGDQNTGELFF. In DNA form, the CDR3 reads TGTGCCAGCAGTTTATGGACAGGGGATCAGAACACCGGGGAGCTGTTTTTT.

The V and J genes are TRBV3-1 (or the pseudogene TRBV3-2) and TRBJ1-3; TRBD1 matches at 8 bases. After removal of 9 bases from V and 4 bases from J, the junction contained 14 bases not matched to a gene. This CDR3 region has 16 residues. CDR1 and CDR2 (germline): LGHDT, YNNKEL (reference sequence). The CDR3 protein is CASQTGVAVRGNTIYF. Written as DNA, the CDR3 is TGTGCCAGTCAGACAGGGGTGGCGGTGAGGGGAAACACCATATATTTT.

The gene calls are TRBV5-1 and TRBJ1-5, with TRBD1 matching 10 bases. V was clipped by 4 bases and J by 6 bases; unmatched bases: 4. From germline, CDR1 is SGHRS and CDR2 YFSETQ. This CDR3 is 14 amino acids long. The CDR3 sequence is CASSLTGGFQPQHF. CDR3 DNA: TGCGCCAGCAGCCTGACAGGGGGCTTTCAGCCCCAGCATTTT.

The chain is built from TRBV24-1 and TRBJ1-2; D not resolved. This CDR3 has 12 amino acids. V shed 1 base and J shed 5 bases, with 4 bases lying between them. Germline lookup yields CDR1 KGHDR and CDR2 SFDVKD. The CDR3 loop reads CATSDFIYGYTF. Written as DNA, the CDR3 is TGTGCCACCAGTGATTTTATTTATGGCTACACCTTC.

The genes are TRBV5-1 and TRBJ2-3; 10 bases match TRBD1. CDR3 length: 15 amino acids. After removal of 2 bases from V and 1 base from J, the junction contained 1 base not matched to a gene. Germline V lookup: CDR1 SGHRS, CDR2 YFSETQ. The CDR3 is CASSFGTGGTDTQYF. The CDR3 DNA reads TGCGCCAGCAGCTTCGGGACAGGGGGCACAGATACGCAGTATTTT.

The chain couples TRBV24-1 to TRBJ2-1; TRBD1 agrees at 12 bases. Germline V gene data show CDR1 as KGHDR and CDR2 as SFDVKD. There are 15 residues in the CDR3. The V segment lost 4 bases and the J segment 7 bases; nucleotides outside the gene matches: 4. The CDR3 reads CATSEPGQGANEQFF. The CDR3 coding sequence is TGTGCCACCAGTGAACCGGGACAGGGGGCGAATGAGCAGTTCTTC.

The count of this clone is one. V usage is TRBV14 and J usage is TRBJ1-4, with D uncertain. There are 15 residues in the CDR3. The ends were cut back, 4 bases at V and 7 bases at J, with 16 bases in the middle. CDR1 and CDR2 from the germline V gene are SGHDN and FVKESK. CDR3 amino acids: CASSLATKWGEKLFF. CDR3 coding DNA: TGTGCCAGCAGCCTCGCGACTAAGTGGGGTGAAAAACTGTTTTTT.

V is TRBV7-4 and J is TRBJ1-1; possibly TRBD1 for D (6 bases). The germline V gene encodes CDR1 SGHVT and CDR2 SQSDAQ. V was clipped by 1 base and J by 7 bases, with 10 bases between them. The CDR3 spans 13 residues. CDR3 protein: CASSLDRELEAFF. CDR3 sequence (DNA): TGTGCCAGCAGCTTAGACAGGGAACTTGAAGCTTTCTTT.

This clone was counted a few times. CDR3 sequence reads: CASSLDLAGVGETQYF. The CDR3 coding sequence is TGTGCCAGCAGCCTCGATCTAGCGGGAGTCGGTGAGACCCAGTACTTC. The chain carries TRBV5-4 and TRBJ2-5; 10 bases fit TRBD2. This CDR3 comprises 16 residues. V dropped 4 bases and J dropped 5; count of bases not matched to a gene: 11. Looked up from germline, CDR1 is SGHNT and CDR2 is YYREEE (reference sequence).

The chain uses TRBV6-5 and TRBJ1-2; 7 bases line up with TRBD1. The CDR3 contains 14 residues. The V gene's germline CDR1 is MNHEY and CDR2 SVGAGI. V shed 2 bases, J shed 2 bases, and the junction held 2 bases outside the gene matches. The CDR3 nucleotides read TGTGCCAGCAGTTACAGGGGGCAAAACTATGGCTACACCTTC. Its translation: CASSYRGQNYGYTF.

The V call is TRBV6-5, the J call TRBJ1-5; 7 bases are shared with TRBD1. The V and J ends lost 5 bases and 5 bases, in that order; junction bases with no gene match: 6. The CDR3 contains 14 residues. In germline, CDR1 is MNHEY, CDR2 SVGAGI. CDR3 DNA: TGTGCCAGCAGTCCACGGGACAGTGATCAGCCCCAGCATTTT. Translation gives CASSPRDSDQPQHF.

The rearrangement joins TRBV11-3 to TRBJ2-7; D unclear. V was shortened by 3 bases and J by 5 bases, with 5 bases between the two germline ends. Per germline, CDR1 SGHNT and CDR2 YENEEA. This CDR3 is 11 amino acids long. The DNA of the CDR3 is TGTGCCAGCAGCTTGGGCGACGAGCAGTACTTC. Translated: CASSLGDEQYF.

V usage is TRBV12-3 or TRBV12-4 and J usage is TRBJ1-3; D uncertain. The CDR3 length is 13 residues. Trimming shortened V by 6 bases and J by 4 bases, and 10 bases separated the two germline ends. The CDR3 bases are TGTGCCAGCAGACTCGGAGGGGGAAACACCATATATTTT. The encoded protein is CASRLGGGNTIYF.